The source of this TCR beta chain is a study of T cells in tuberculosis. Study summary: This South African cohort compared adolescents with or without latent tuberculosis against adults with active tuberculosis. Points from the study as a whole: GMM-specific TCRs were nearer to active tuberculosis alpha repertoires, suggesting expansion. Using the GMM-specific repertoire gave 87% accuracy versus approximately 66% with motifs.

Tuberculin skin test and IGRA determined adolescents' latent tuberculosis status at entry. As regards this clone: Its antigen is unidentified.

CDR1 and CDR2 (germline): SNHLY, FYNNEI. The CDR3 extends over 15 amino acids. V lost 4 bases, J lost 0 bases, and 1 base stayed unmatched. This table comes from immunoSEQ multiplex PCR, and its TCRdb copy is limited to in-frame clones, with some not included. The sample yields more than 40,000 clones, around 94% seen once. The J gene is TRBJ2-4, the V gene TRBV2, with 9 bases lining up with TRBD1. The specimen sequenced was PBMCs. The sequence was collected from a donor between 10 and 35 years old with latent tuberculosis or without tuberculosis infection. Some clones in this sample may be carry-over from other donors' samples. The CDR3 sequence is CASSGDRAAKNIQYF. In DNA form, the CDR3 reads TGTGCCAGCAGTGGGGACAGGGCAGCCAAAAACATTCAGTACTTC.